The rows below give T cell receptor beta chains drawn from one sample of a study of OX40 agonist ivuxolimab in advanced cancers. The table came from immunoSEQ multiplex PCR; TCRdb's copy has only in-frame clones and leaves some out. The sample holds about 19,000 clones, around 80% seen once. The specimen comprised CD4+ or CD8+ T cells sorted from blood, sampled in a trial of the OX40 agonist ivuxolimab. The origin of the receptors is an adult with an advanced solid tumor such as melanoma, head and neck, liver or kidney cancer. The CDR3 runs from the conserved cysteine through the conserved F or W. D genes are given only for firm matches. For some rows the clone size is stated as once, few or many, or as a class when expanded; others skip it.

. | . | TRBJ1-1 | TRBV10-3 | TGTGCCACGGGTGGACAGCCCAACACTGAAGCTTTCTTT | CATGGQPNTEAFF
once | . | TRBJ1-4 | TRBV5-4 | TGTGCCAGCAGCTTCTCCAGGTCCGCAACTAATGAAAAACTGTTTTTT | CASSFSRSATNEKLFF
few | . | TRBJ1-3 | TRBV9 | TGTGCCAGCTCGGGATCCTCTGGAAACACCATATATTTT | CASSGSSGNTIYF
few | . | TRBJ2-1 | TRBV11-2 | TGTGCCAGCAGCTTAGGAACAGGCAGACATAATGAGCAGTTCTTC | CASSLGTGRHNEQFF
. | . | TRBJ2-7 | TRBV9 | TGTGCCAGCAGCGTAGGGGAGCGCCCCGGGGGCTACGAGCAGTACTTC | CASSVGERPGGYEQYF
. | . | TRBJ1-4 | TRBV28 | TGTGCCAGCAGAAACAGGGAGAGAGCTAATGAAAAACTGTTTTTT | CASRNRERANEKLFF
. | . | TRBJ2-3 | TRBV27 | TGTGCCAGCAGTTTACTCCGGACTAGCACAGATACGCAGTATTTT | CASSLLRTSTDTQYF
. | . | TRBJ1-2 | TRBV5-4 | TGTGCCAGCAGCTTGGAAGTGGGGCACGGCTACACCTTC | CASSLEVGHGYTF
. | . | TRBJ1-2 | TRBV6-6 | TGTGCCAGCAGTTACCGGCCAGGGCCTAACTATGGCTACACCTTC | CASSYRPGPNYGYTF
. | TRBD2 | TRBJ2-1 | TRBV7-2 | TGTGCCAGCAGCTTAGGGACTAGACTCCGTGAGCAGTTCTTC | CASSLGTRLREQFF
. | . | TRBJ1-3 | TRBV6-5 | TGTGCCAGCAGAACAGGTGGAAACACCATATATTTT | CASRTGGNTIYF
. | . | TRBJ1-4 | TRBV9 | TGTGCCAGCAGCGTAGCTGGGGGGACTAATGAAAAACTGTTTTTT | CASSVAGGTNEKLFF
. | . | TRBJ1-2 | TRBV5-6 | TGTGCCAGCAGCTTATTGACCCAGGCTCCGGATGGCTACACCTTC | CASSLLTQAPDGYTF
. | . | TRBJ1-1 | TRBV10-2 | TGCGCCAGCAGCAAGGACAGCCTGAACACTGAAGCTTTCTTT | CASSKDSLNTEAFF
. | . | TRBJ2-7 | TRBV6-1 | TGTGCCAGCAGTGAACTGCTGGGGCCTCCCTACGAGCAGTACTTC | CASSELLGPPYEQYF
. | . | TRBJ2-7 | TRBV19 | TGTGCCAGTAGAACGACGGCCTCCTACGAGCAGTACTTC | CASRTTASYEQYF
. | . | TRBJ1-1 | TRBV4-1 | TGCGCCAGCAGCCATTTGAACACTGAAGCTTTCTTT | CASSHLNTEAFF
. | . | TRBJ2-7 | TRBV5-4 | TGTGCCAGCAGCTTGGAAGGCGGAACCTACGAGCAGTACTTC | CASSLEGGTYEQYF
once | . | TRBJ2-1 | TRBV27 | TGTGCCAGCAGTTTCTACAATGAGCAGTTCTTC | CASSFYNEQFF
. | . | TRBJ1-2 | TRBV29-1 | TGCAGTTCCGAAGGGGCATACCCGGACTATGGCTACACCTTC | CSSEGAYPDYGYTF
. | . | TRBJ2-5 | TRBV6-1 | TGTGCCAGCAGTGATACACAGAGGGAGACCCAGTACTTC | CASSDTQRETQYF
few | . | TRBJ1-1 | TRBV7-3 | TGTGCCAGCAGCTTAATGCCGGGGAACACTGAAGCTTTCTTT | CASSLMPGNTEAFF
once | . | TRBJ2-7 | TRBV28 | TGTGCCAGCACCCCGGGGTTCGGGCTCTACGAGCAGTACTTC | CASTPGFGLYEQYF
once | TRBD1 | TRBJ2-7 | TRBV7-6 | TGTGCCAGCAGCCTCACAGGGGGTTACTCCTACGAGCAGTACTTC | CASSLTGGYSYEQYF
. | TRBD2 | TRBJ2-3 | TRBV5-1 | TGCGCCAGCAGCCGTACTAGCGGGGGCCCTTCAGATACGCAGTATTTT | CASSRTSGGPSDTQYF
. | . | TRBJ1-1 | TRBV21-1 | TGTGCCAGCAGCGCCCGTATGTACGGGATCCCTGAAGCTTTCTTT | CASSARMYGIPEAFF
. | TRBD2 | TRBJ2-5 | TRBV7-8 | TGTGCCAGCAGCTTAAGGTTTAGCGGGGTTCAAGAGACCCAGTACTTC | CASSLRFSGVQETQYF
. | TRBD2 | TRBJ2-5 | TRBV2 | TGTGCCAGCAAGTCAGCGGGGGGGCCCATGGAGACCCAGTACTTC | CASKSAGGPMETQYF
. | . | TRBJ2-1 | TRBV30 | TGTGCCTGGAGTGTACTAGGGTCCGGGGTTCAGTTCTTC | CAWSVLGSGVQFF
. | . | TRBJ2-7 | TRBV19 | TGTGCCAGTAGTATTTTACAGGGCTACGAGCAGTACTTC | CASSILQGYEQYF
. | . | TRBJ2-1 | TRBV2 | TGTGCCAGCAGCGGGGCCCTGAGCAATGAGCAGTTCTTC | CASSGALSNEQFF
. | . | TRBJ1-3 | TRBV6-1 | TGTGCCAGCATGTTCGACAGGAACTCTGGAAACACCATATATTTT | CASMFDRNSGNTIYF
. | . | TRBJ2-7 | TRBV30 | TGTGCCTGGATTGGGCAGAGGTACGAGCAGTACTTC | CAWIGQRYEQYF
. | . | TRBJ2-1 | TRBV7-2 | TGTGCCAGCAGCTTGTCCCAAGCAGATAATTACAATGAGCAGTTCTTC | CASSLSQADNYNEQFF
. | TRBD1 | TRBJ2-7 | TRBV29-1 | TGCAGCGCCGAGGACAGGGGGCGCGAGCAGTACTTC | CSAEDRGREQYF
. | . | TRBJ2-1 | TRBV27 | TGTGCCAGGAGCTTGCGCCCAGGGAATGAGCAGTTCTTC | CARSLRPGNEQFF
. | . | TRBJ1-3 | TRBV28 | TGTGCCAGCAGATACGACAGTCCTGGAAACACCATATATTTT | CASRYDSPGNTIYF
. | TRBD2 | TRBJ2-7 | TRBV10-3 | TGTGCCATCAGTTCCACTAGCGGGGGAACCTACGAGCAGTACTTC | CAISSTSGGTYEQYF
. | . | TRBJ2-1 | TRBV5-5 | TGTGCCAGCAGCCGCACTAGCATTTCAGTGGATGAGCAGTTCTTC | CASSRTSISVDEQFF
. | TRBD1 | TRBJ2-7 | TRBV6-6 | TGTGCCAGCAGTTACACAGGGGGCGAGTACGAGCAGTACTTC | CASSYTGGEYEQYF